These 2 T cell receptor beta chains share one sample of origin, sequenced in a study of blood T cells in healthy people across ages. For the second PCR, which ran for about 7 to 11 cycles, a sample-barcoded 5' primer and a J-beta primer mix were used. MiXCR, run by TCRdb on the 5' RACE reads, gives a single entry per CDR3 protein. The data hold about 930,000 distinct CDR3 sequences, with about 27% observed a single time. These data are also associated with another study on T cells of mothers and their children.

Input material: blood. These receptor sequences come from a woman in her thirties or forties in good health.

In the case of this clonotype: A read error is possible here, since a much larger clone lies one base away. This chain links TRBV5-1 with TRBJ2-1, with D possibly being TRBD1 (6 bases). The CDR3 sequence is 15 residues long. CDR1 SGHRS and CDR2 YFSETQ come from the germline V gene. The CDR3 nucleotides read TGCGCCGGCAGCTTGGAAGGGACATACTACAATGAGCAGTTCTTC. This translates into CAGSLEGTYYNEQFF.

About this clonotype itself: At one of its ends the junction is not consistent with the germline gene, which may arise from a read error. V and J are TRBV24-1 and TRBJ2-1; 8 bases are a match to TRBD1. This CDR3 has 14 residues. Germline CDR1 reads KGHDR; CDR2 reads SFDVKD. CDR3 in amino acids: CATGPDRAYTEQFF. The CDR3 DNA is TGTGCCACCGGCCCGGACAGGGCGTACACTGAGCAGTTCTTC.